The entry that follows covers one T cell receptor (beta chain) sequence. This entry belongs to a study of T cell changes during pregnancy in multiple sclerosis. Losses at the gene ends were 0 bases for V and 3 bases for J; bases not matched to a gene: 9. The CDR3 covers 16 residues. CDR1 SGDLS and CDR2 YYNGEE come from the germline V gene. Produced via immunoSEQ multiplex PCR; TCRdb's table is partial and in-frame only. The sample consists of 30,000 to 35,000 clones, about 88% of them appearing once. The TCR comes from a female donor with multiple sclerosis, enrolled in a pregnancy study. This material consisted of CD8+ T cells from peripheral blood mononuclear cells, taken in the second trimester of pregnancy. The V and J genes are TRBV9 and TRBJ2-7; TRBD2 matches 7 bases. For the CDR3, the DNA is TGTGCCAGCAGCGTAGCTCCCGGGAGGACTGACTACGAGCAGTACTTC. Translating gives CASSVAPGRTDYEQYF. Full variable domain (missing parts from reference TRBV9 and TRBJ2-7): DSGVTQTPKHLITATGQRVTLRCSPRSGDLSVYWYQQSLDQGLQFLIQYYNGEERAKGNILERFSAQQFPDLHSELNLSSLELGDSALYFCASSVAPGRTDYEQYFGPGTRLTVT.